These 26 T cell receptor beta chains came from one sample sequenced in a study of blood T cell repertoires in COVID-19. Using immunoSEQ multiplex PCR, the repertoire was profiled, and TCRdb retains in-frame clones only, with some absent. The sample yields roughly 100,000 clones, 80% to 90% seen once. The sample was peripheral blood. The source is a human donor in a cohort sampled during active COVID-19.

The rearrangement joins TRBV6-5 to TRBJ1-1, with D possibly being TRBD1 (6 bases). The CDR3 totals 12 residues. Germline CDR1 reads MNHEY; CDR2 reads SVGAGI. Trimming shortened V by 6 bases and J by 10 bases, and 15 bases separated the two germline ends. DNA of the CDR3: TGTGCCAGCAGCCAAAACAGGGACCCAGCTTTCTTT. Translated: CASSQNRDPAFF.

The chain uses TRBV5-4 and TRBJ1-2; 11 positions agree with TRBD1. Germline CDR1 SGHNT, CDR2 YYREEE (reference sequence). V trimming: 4 bases; J trimming: 2 bases; junction bases outside the gene matches: 13. This CDR3 has 18 residues. This CDR3 reads CASSPGGLGQGVNYGYTF. The CDR3 DNA sequence: TGTGCCAGCAGCCCCGGAGGGCTGGGACAGGGGGTCAACTATGGCTACACCTTC.

The chain is built from TRBV2 and TRBJ2-7, with 8 bases identical to TRBD1. V was clipped by 7 bases and J by 3 bases; unmatched bases: 8. The germline CDR1 and CDR2 sequences are SNHLY and FYNNEI. The CDR3 has 14 residues. The CDR3 DNA sequence: TGTGCCAGCATCGCCTACAGGGGGTACTACGAGCAGTACTTC. Protein product: CASIAYRGYYEQYF.

The J gene is TRBJ1-1, the V gene TRBV5-1, with a possible D match to TRBD1 (6 bases). The CDR3 runs to 14 residues. Trimming took 2 bases from V and 4 from J, leaving 12 bases between them. Germline lookup yields CDR1 SGHRS and CDR2 YFSETQ. Here the CDR3 DNA reads TGCGCCAGCAGCTTTTACAGGGCGGGCACTGAAGCTTTCTTT. This encodes CASSFYRAGTEAFF.

The chain is built from TRBV4-3 and TRBJ2-5; D possibly corresponds to TRBD2 (6 bases). CDR1 LGHNA and CDR2 YSLEER come from the germline V gene. V was clipped by 0 bases and J by 7 bases, with 18 bases between them. CDR3 length equals 16 residues. Here the CDR3 reads CASSQDLLGRIGTQYF. CDR3 coding DNA: TGCGCCAGCAGCCAAGATCTTCTTGGGAGGATCGGGACCCAGTACTTC.

V gene TRBV6-5 combines with J gene TRBJ1-3; D is unclear. The CDR3 sequence is 16 residues long. Trimming removed 0 bases at V and 0 bases at J, with 9 bases between. Germline CDR1 and CDR2: MNHEY and SVGAGI. The CDR3 DNA reads as TGTGCCAGCAGTTACTCGAGGGAATTCTCTGGAAACACCATATATTTT. Encoded protein: CASSYSREFSGNTIYF.

This chain joins TRBV19 and TRBJ1-3; TRBD1 matches at 7 bases. Germline CDR1 reads LNHDA; CDR2 reads SQIVND (reference sequence). This CDR3 contains 14 residues. After removal of 9 bases from V and 3 bases from J, the junction contained 8 bases not matched to a gene. The CDR3 nucleotides read TGTGCCAGCCGACGGACAGGTGGTGGAAACACCATATATTTT. Encoded protein: CASRRTGGGNTIYF.

The chain joins TRBV4-3 to TRBJ2-7; D is undetermined. This CDR3 is 17 amino acids long. CDR1 is LGHNA and CDR2 is YSLEER in the germline V gene. V was cut by 0 bases and J by 0 bases, with 15 bases left in between. The CDR3: CASSQDRSSRLSYEQYF. For the CDR3, the DNA is TGCGCCAGCAGCCAAGATCGCAGCTCTAGGCTCTCCTACGAGCAGTACTTC.

The V gene is TRBV30, the J gene TRBJ1-4; TRBD1 agrees at 7 bases. The V gene end was trimmed by 4 bases and the J gene end by 10 bases; junction bases not matched to a gene: 6. The CDR3 sequence is 12 residues long. Germline lookup yields CDR1 GTSNPN and CDR2 SVGIG (reference sequence). This CDR3 is CAWTQGDGKLFF. CDR3 coding DNA: TGTGCCTGGACCCAGGGGGATGGAAAACTGTTTTTT.

The chain combines TRBV3-1 (or the pseudogene TRBV3-2) with TRBJ2-1, with no clear D. Deletions cut 0 bases from V and 5 bases from J, with 17 bases between. CDR1 LGHDT and CDR2 YNNKEL come from the germline V gene (reference sequence). The CDR3 consists of 17 residues. In nucleotides, the CDR3 is TGTGCCAGCAGCCAAGATTTTGAGAGGATAGGAAACAATGAGCAGTTCTTC. Its protein is CASSQDFERIGNNEQFF.

This clone was detected once. The chain couples TRBV7-9 to TRBJ1-1; TRBD1 aligns across 7 bases. The CDR3 contains 14 residues. Germline CDR1 SEHNR, CDR2 FQNEAQ (reference sequence). With V trimmed by 1 base and J by 5 bases, 4 bases remained unmatched. CDR3 amino acids: CASSLERGRTEAFF. The CDR3 DNA is TGTGCCAGCAGCTTAGAGAGGGGGCGGACTGAAGCTTTCTTT.

This rearrangement joins TRBV7-8 to TRBJ1-1; D unresolved. V was trimmed by 5 bases and J by 2 bases, leaving 6 bases between them. The CDR3 has 12 residues. Germline values: CDR1 SGHVS, CDR2 FQNEAQ. CDR3 sequence: CASSEANTEAFF. In nucleotides, the CDR3 is TGTGCCAGCAGCGAAGCAAACACTGAAGCTTTCTTT.

V gene TRBV30 combines with J gene TRBJ2-3, with 9 bases that match TRBD2. CDR3 length equals 17 residues. CDR1 is GTSNPN, CDR2 SVGIG, per germline (reference sequence). The junction had 13 bases not matched to a gene; V was cut back by 0 bases and J by 6 bases. The CDR3 DNA follows: TGTGCCTGGAGTGTAGGGAGCGGGGGGCGAGGAATTGATACGCAGTATTTT. This translates into CAWSVGSGGRGIDTQYF.

The chain couples TRBV7-2 to TRBJ1-2, with 7 bases matching TRBD1. CDR1 and CDR2 from the germline V gene are SGHTA and FQGNSA. This CDR3 has 15 residues. The V and J ends lost 5 bases and 0 bases, in that order; junction bases with no gene match: 6. The DNA of the CDR3 is TGTGCCAGCAGCACTCGACAGGGATCTAACTATGGCTACACCTTC. This gives the protein CASSTRQGSNYGYTF.

The rearrangement links TRBV5-1 to TRBJ2-3, with 8 bases lining up with TRBD1. Germline loops: CDR1 SGHRS, CDR2 YFSETQ. CDR3 length: 15 residues. Trimming removed 3 bases from V and 0 bases from J; junction bases left unmatched: 3. The CDR3 coding sequence is TGCGCCAGCAGCTCGTACAGGGGGAGCACAGATACGCAGTATTTT. Protein product: CASSSYRGSTDTQYF.

J is TRBJ1-3 and V is TRBV30; 8 bases align to TRBD1. Looked up from germline, CDR1 is GTSNPN and CDR2 is SVGIG (reference sequence). V was pared by 0 bases and J by 0 bases, with 1 base of the junction left unmatched. The CDR3 has 15 residues. CDR3 sequence (DNA): TGTGCCTGGAGTGTGACAGGGGCCTCTGGAAACACCATATATTTT. Its protein product is CAWSVTGASGNTIYF.

This clone was detected once. The chain uses TRBV11-2 and TRBJ1-3; 9 bases agree with TRBD1. V was clipped by 5 bases and J by 2 bases; unmatched bases: 4. Germline V gene data show CDR1 as SGHAT and CDR2 as FQNNGV. The CDR3 consists of 15 residues. The CDR3 is CASSARQGAGNTIYF. CDR3 sequence (DNA): TGTGCCAGCAGCGCACGACAGGGGGCTGGAAACACCATATATTTT.

The V and J genes are TRBV2 and TRBJ2-1, with D possibly being TRBD2 (5 bases). V lost 8 bases to trimming and J lost 9 bases, with 11 bases between them. Germline V CDR1 and CDR2: SNHLY, FYNNEI. The CDR3 runs to 11 residues. CDR3 DNA: TGTGCCAGCGACACCGCGGGTGAGCAGTTCTTC. Amino acid sequence: CASDTAGEQFF. The full variable domain, rest sourced from reference TRBV2 and TRBJ2-1, is EPEVTQTPSHQVTQMGQEVILRCVPISNHLYFYWYRQILGQKVEFLVSFYNNEISEKSEIFDDQFSVERPDGSNFTLKIRSTKLEDSAMYFCASDTAGEQFFGPGTRLTVL.

This chain links TRBV4-1 with TRBJ2-7; maybe TRBD2 (6 bases). V lost 0 bases and J 0 bases, leaving 12 bases between the germline ends. Germline loops: CDR1 MGHRA, CDR2 YSYEKL. This CDR3 region has 16 residues. CDR3 sequence: CASSQDAGGTSYEQYF. In DNA, the CDR3 is TGCGCCAGCAGCCAAGACGCCGGCGGGACCTCCTACGAGCAGTACTTC.

This chain links TRBV7-9 with TRBJ2-1; 10 bases align to TRBD2. Germline V gene sequence: CDR1 SEHNR, CDR2 FQNEAQ (reference sequence). V trimming: 6 bases; J trimming: 6 bases; junction bases outside the gene matches: 14. There are 17 residues in the CDR3. The chain's CDR3 is CASRAKLTSGVSNEQFF. CDR3 sequence (DNA): TGTGCCAGCAGAGCAAAACTTACTAGCGGGGTGAGCAATGAGCAGTTCTTC.

This clone was seen once. The rearrangement joins TRBV5-1 to TRBJ2-7; TRBD2 aligns across 9 bases. The CDR3 is made up of 16 amino acids. V shed 2 bases and J 6 bases; nucleotides not matched to a gene: 12. Germline-derived CDR1 and CDR2 are SGHRS and YFSETQ. The CDR3 coding sequence is TGCGCCAGCAGCTTCGAGACGACTAGCGGAACAGCCGAGCAGTACTTC. Amino acids: CASSFETTSGTAEQYF.

The chain employs TRBV14 and TRBJ1-4; D unclear. Germline V lookup: CDR1 SGHDN, CDR2 FVKESK. Trimming removed 6 bases from V and 13 bases from J, with 21 bases in between. This CDR3 is 14 amino acids long. The DNA of the CDR3 is TGTGCCAGCAGTTCCGGGAGAAGCGGGAAGCGACTGTTTTTT. Translated: CASSSGRSGKRLFF.

The table lists this clone with a few counts. V is TRBV5-1 and J is TRBJ1-2; D call uncertain. Trimming took off 7 bases at V and 6 bases at J, with 10 bases between the two ends. The CDR3 runs to 11 residues. In germline, CDR1 is SGHRS, CDR2 YFSETQ. CDR3 coding DNA: TGCGCCAGCGAGGGATCGGATGGCTACACCTTC. The encoded protein is CASEGSDGYTF.

This clone was recorded a few times. The rearrangement joins TRBV29-1 to TRBJ2-7; TRBD2 aligns across 10 bases. The junction had 6 bases not matched to a gene; V was cut back by 4 bases and J by 0 bases. The V gene's germline CDR1 is SQVTM and CDR2 ANQGSEA. The CDR3 runs to 15 residues. The CDR3 here is CSVGHGTSASYEQYF. The CDR3 nucleotides are TGCAGCGTTGGGCACGGGACTAGCGCCTCCTACGAGCAGTACTTC.

The chain employs TRBV19 and TRBJ1-4; no clear D gene. V was pared by 5 bases and J by 6 bases, with 19 bases between. The CDR3 has 16 amino acids. Germline loops: CDR1 LNHDA, CDR2 SQIVND (reference sequence). CDR3 DNA: TGTGCCAGTAGTCCCTTGGACCGGTTGAGGGATGAAAAACTGTTTTTT. It specifies CASSPLDRLRDEKLFF.

This clone has only one observation. The gene calls are TRBV4-3 and TRBJ1-4; 10 bases are shared with TRBD1. Losses at the gene ends were 4 bases for V and 0 bases for J; bases not matched to a gene: 8. This CDR3 has 18 residues. Germline V lookup: CDR1 LGHNA, CDR2 YSLEER. The CDR3 here is CASSPRDRGDATNEKLFF. The CDR3 region has the DNA TGCGCCAGCAGCCCCCGGGACAGGGGCGACGCAACTAATGAAAAACTGTTTTTT.